This T cell receptor (beta chain) was retrieved from a study of CD8+CD57+ T cells in acquired aplastic anemia. Study-level information: As sequenced from healthy donors, CD4+ cells averaged about 10.8 million reads. Study-wide results and caveats: Found in both controls and patients were approximately 29 CD8+ CDR3 sequences.

On this clonotype itself: What it binds is unknown. One end of the junction fails to match germline, which may point to a read error.

The CDR3 totals 15 residues. Germline lookup yields CDR1 SGDLS and CDR2 YYNGEE. Profiling that covered TCR beta VDJ and CDR3 relied on genomic DNA as its template. TCRdb fed the reads into MiXCR, producing one record per CDR3 protein. Of 400,000 to 500,000 distinct CDR3 sequences in the sample, 65% to 80% were seen once. The chain carries TRBV9 and TRBJ1-2, with 7 bases that match TRBD1. The TCR was taken from a human donor in good health, serving as a control. The sequenced sample was sorted CD4+, CD8+, or CD8+CD57+ T cells (not recorded which) from PBMCs. The CDR3 reads CASSGGIGDSYRYTF. CDR3 coding DNA: TGTGCCAGCAGCGGAGGAATAGGGGACAGCTATCGCTACACCTTC.